The subject of this entry is one T cell receptor beta chain. Its specificity is not known. This CDR3 has 15 amino acids. Germline-derived CDR1 and CDR2 are DFQATT and SNEGSKA (reference sequence). No DNA is given; TCRdb re-called the 5' RACE reads and lists each CDR3 protein once. This table lists 420,000 or so distinct CDR3 sequences. The source of the sample is a study of monozygotic twins with inflammatory bowel disease. Study findings and constraints: Possibly because of limited power, concordant and discordant twins showed no difference in repertoire similarity. It was in IBD patients that TCRbeta diversity (inverse Simpson) was lower than in healthy co-twins.

The material sequenced was blood. V gene TRBV20-1 combines with J gene TRBJ2-3; the D gene TCRdb calls, TRBD2, cannot be checked with no DNA. The origin of this receptor is a human donor with ulcerative colitis or Crohn's disease, or a healthy co-twin of an affected twin (not recorded which). This chain's CDR3 is CSAGPSIPSTDTQYF.